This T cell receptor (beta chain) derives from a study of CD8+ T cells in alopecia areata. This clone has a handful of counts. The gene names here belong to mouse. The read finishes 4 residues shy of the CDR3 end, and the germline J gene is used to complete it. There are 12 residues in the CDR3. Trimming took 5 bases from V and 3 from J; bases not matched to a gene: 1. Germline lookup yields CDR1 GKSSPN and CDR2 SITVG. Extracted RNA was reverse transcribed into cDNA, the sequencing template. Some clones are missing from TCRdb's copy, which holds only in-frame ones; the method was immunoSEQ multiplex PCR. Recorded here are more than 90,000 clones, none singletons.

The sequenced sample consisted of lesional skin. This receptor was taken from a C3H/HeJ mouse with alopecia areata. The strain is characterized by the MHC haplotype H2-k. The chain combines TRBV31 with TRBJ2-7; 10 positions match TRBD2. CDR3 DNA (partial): TGTGCCTGGGGACTGGGGGTCTAT. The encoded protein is CAWGLGVY. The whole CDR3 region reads CAWGLGVYEQYF.